The next 15 T cell receptor beta chains were all read from a single sample in a study of OX40 agonist ivuxolimab in advanced cancers. Library preparation employed the immunoSEQ multiplex PCR assay. The table comes from immuneACCESS by way of TCRdb, which keeps in-frame sequences with V and J called. Part of the clones is missing from these tables; in studies checked, under half for an unresolved V gene and the rest for unknown reasons. The sample table holds about 40,000 clones, of which 85% were seen once. The biggest ten clones account for roughly a sixth of the sample. The sequencing used CD4+ or CD8+ T cells sorted from blood, collected in a trial of the OX40 agonist ivuxolimab. Receptors originate from an adult with an advanced solid tumor such as melanoma, head and neck, liver or kidney cancer.

Concerning this clone itself: A far larger clone is only one base removed, so a read error is likely. The V and J genes are TRBV5-6 and TRBJ1-1; no clear D. Germline assignment: CDR1 SGHDT and CDR2 YYEEEE. The V end lost 0 bases, the J end lost 3 bases, and 3 bases lay between the germline ends. The CDR3 covers 12 residues. The DNA for the CDR3 is TGTGCCAGCAGCTTGGGGGACACTGAAGCTTTCTTT. Translating gives CASSLGDTEAFF.

This clone was seen once. V and J are TRBV6-5 and TRBJ1-2; possible D gene TRBD1, 5 bases. The V end lost 8 bases, the J end lost 0 bases, and 16 bases lay between the germline ends. The CDR3 runs 15 residues. In germline, CDR1 is MNHEY, CDR2 SVGAGI. DNA for the CDR3: TGTGCCAGCCGGTTCGACAGCAACTCTAACTATGGCTACACCTTC. As protein: CASRFDSNSNYGYTF.

V usage is TRBV11-2 and J usage is TRBJ2-5; TRBD2 matches at 8 bases. Germline CDR1 and CDR2: SGHAT and FQNNGV. The J segment lost 5 bases and the V segment lost 2 bases, leaving 7 bases of the junction unmatched. CDR3 length: 15 amino acids. CDR3 nucleotide sequence: TGTGCCAGCAGCTTAACGGGGGGGCGGCTCGAGACCCAGTACTTC. As protein: CASSLTGGRLETQYF.

The rearrangement uses TRBV7-2 and TRBJ2-5, with 9 nucleotides matching TRBD2. The trim removed 5 bases at V and 5 bases at J, leaving 12 bases unmatched. Germline lookup yields CDR1 SGHTA and CDR2 FQGNSA. The CDR3 spans 16 residues. DNA for the CDR3: TGTGCCAGCAGCCCCCCGTCTAGCGGGGTCGGGGAGACCCAGTACTTC. It codes for CASSPPSSGVGETQYF.

Only a few counts were recorded for this clone. The rearrangement uses TRBV10-2 and TRBJ2-7; D gene uncertain. There are 10 residues in the CDR3. Trimming left V 5 bases short and J 6 bases short, with 5 bases between. Germline V gene data show CDR1 as WSHSY and CDR2 as SAAADI. The CDR3 sequence is CASSFPEQYF. As DNA, the CDR3 is TGCGCCAGCAGTTTCCCCGAGCAGTACTTC.

The table lists this clone with a count of one. The genes are TRBV5-4 and TRBJ1-2; 7 nucleotides line up with TRBD1. There are 17 residues in the CDR3. V trimming: 4 bases; J trimming: 4 bases; junction bases outside the gene matches: 16. Per the germline V gene, CDR1 is SGHNT and CDR2 is YYREEE (reference sequence). CDR3 nucleotide sequence: TGTGCCAGCAGCCCAGAAACAGGGGATGCCCTTCTCTATGGCTACACCTTC. It yields the protein CASSPETGDALLYGYTF.

V is TRBV2 and J is TRBJ2-5; 9 bases are a match to TRBD2. This CDR3 is 13 amino acids long. Germline V gene data show CDR1 as SNHLY and CDR2 as FYNNEI. Trimming at V came to 10 bases and at J to 11 bases, leaving 14 bases not matched to a gene. The DNA for the CDR3 is TGTGCCACTCTTAGCGGGGGCCTTGGGGAGCAGTACTTC. It codes for CATLSGGLGEQYF.

The chain uses TRBV5-6 and TRBJ1-2; 9 nucleotides align to TRBD1. The CDR3 loop spans 12 amino acids. Germline CDR1 is SGHDT and CDR2 is YYEEEE. V gave up 4 bases and J gave up 11 bases; unmatched junction bases: 6. CDR3 residues: CASSRRDREYTF. The CDR3 DNA sequence: TGTGCCAGCAGCCGTAGGGACAGGGAGTACACCTTC.

The CDR3 nucleotides read TGCGCCAGCAGCCCTTATTTGGAGGTTGAAGCTTTCTTT. Amino acids: CASSPYLEVEAFF. This chain uses TRBV4-1 with TRBJ1-1; the D is unclear. The V gene's germline CDR1 is MGHRA and CDR2 YSYEKL. V lost 4 bases to trimming and J lost 7 bases, with 13 bases between them. This CDR3 comprises 13 residues.

The gene calls are TRBV30 and TRBJ1-1; 7 bases are a match to TRBD1. J lost 1 base, V lost 4 bases, and 15 bases had no gene match. Germline V gene sequence: CDR1 GTSNPN, CDR2 SVGIG (reference sequence). The CDR3 runs to 17 residues. This CDR3 is CAWTRGTALDRNTEAFF. The CDR3 region has the DNA TGTGCCTGGACGCGGGGGACAGCGTTAGACCGGAACACTGAAGCTTTCTTT.

The chain is built from TRBV7-9 and TRBJ1-1; TRBD1 agrees at 7 bases. The CDR3 spans 14 residues. V dropped 5 bases and J dropped 7; count of bases not matched to a gene: 10. Germline V lookup: CDR1 SEHNR, CDR2 FQNEAQ (reference sequence). CDR3 in DNA: TGTGCCAGCAGCCGCGTCCGGGGGGACAGTGAAGCTTTCTTT. It specifies CASSRVRGDSEAFF.

The V gene is TRBV13, the J gene TRBJ2-5, with D uncertain. The germline V gene encodes CDR1 PRHDT and CDR2 FYEKMQ (reference sequence). Deletions cut 5 bases from V and 1 base from J, with 8 bases between. This CDR3 is 13 amino acids long. The CDR3, as DNA: TGTGCCAGCAGCGTCGACACCCAAGAGACCCAGTACTTC. Its protein is CASSVDTQETQYF.

V gene TRBV6-6 combines with J gene TRBJ1-5, with D hard to call. The length of the CDR3 is 14 residues. With 1 base removed from V and 2 bases from J, the gap between germline ends came to 6 bases. Germline lookup yields CDR1 MNHNY and CDR2 SVGAGI (reference sequence). As DNA, the CDR3 is TGTGCCAGCAGTTACTTCGAGGGCAATCAGCCCCAGCATTTT. Encoded protein: CASSYFEGNQPQHF.

This clone was seen more than once but under ten times. V is TRBV4-3 and J is TRBJ1-6; TRBD1 is a possible D gene (6 bases). Looked up from germline, CDR1 is LGHNA and CDR2 is YSLEER. With 0 bases removed from V and 7 bases from J, the gap between germline ends came to 13 bases. CDR3 length: 16 amino acids. CDR3 DNA: TGCGCCAGCAGCCAAGATCGTGGACAGTCAAATTCACCCCTCCACTTT. Its protein is CASSQDRGQSNSPLHF.

The gene calls are TRBV5-3 and TRBJ2-7; the D is unclear. TRBV5-3 is an ORF, with its function uncertain. Trimming removed 4 bases at V and 2 bases at J, with 16 bases between. This CDR3 spans 15 amino acids. Here the CDR3 DNA reads TGTGCCAGAAGCCCCCGATCGGCTACTCCCTACGAGCAGTACTTC. This gives the protein CARSPRSATPYEQYF.